These 23 T cell receptor beta chains originate from one sample sequenced in a study of T cells in Graves' hyperthyroidism and ophthalmopathy. The investigators amplified TCR beta CDR3 regions from RNA transcripts. With the HTBI primer set, the TCR CDR3 went through a first round of RT-PCR. A single record per CDR3 protein comes from TCRdb applying MiXCR to the multiplex PCR reads. The sample holds about 620,000 distinct CDR3 sequences, 15% to 20% seen once. The sample was blood. The receptors were gathered from a woman between 25 and 40 years old with Graves' hyperthyroidism.

This clonotype was detected only a few times. The V call is TRBV6-5, the J call TRBJ2-5; the match to TRBD2 covers 11 bases. Per the germline V gene, CDR1 is MNHEY and CDR2 is SVGAGI. CDR3 length: 15 residues. Germline trimming cut 4 bases from V and 4 bases from J; bases unmatched to any gene: 5. The CDR3 DNA sequence: TGTGCCAGCAGTTCCCGAACTAGCGGGGGAGAGACCCAGTACTTC. This codes for CASSSRTSGGETQYF.

The CDR3 reads CASSPGGAMGETQYF. CDR3 nucleotide sequence: TGTGCCAGCAGCCCCGGGGGGGCGATGGGAGAGACCCAGTACTTC. V usage is TRBV9 and J usage is TRBJ2-5; 8 bases are a match to TRBD2. Germline V gene data show CDR1 as SGDLS and CDR2 as YYNGEE. Germline trimming cut 4 bases from V and 4 bases from J; bases unmatched to any gene: 9. The length of the CDR3 is 15 residues.

This clonotype was detected a few times. The chain couples TRBV4-1 to TRBJ1-1; D might be TRBD1 (6 bases). CDR3 length: 15 amino acids. V lost 1 base and J lost 1, with 10 bases in between. CDR1 is MGHRA and CDR2 is YSYEKL in the germline V gene. The CDR3 nucleotides are TGCGCCAGCAGCCAAGCGGCAGGGGCGAACACTGAAGCTTTCTTT. Amino acid sequence: CASSQAAGANTEAFF.

This clonotype was detected ten times or more. The rearrangement joins TRBV11-2 to TRBJ2-5; TRBD1 matches at 9 bases. Germline trimming cut 6 bases from V and 2 bases from J; bases unmatched to any gene: 7. Germline CDR1 reads SGHAT; CDR2 reads FQNNGV. The CDR3 is 15 residues long. In nucleotides, the CDR3 is TGTGCCAGCAGGAACAACAGGGGGCGTCAAGAGACCCAGTACTTC. It is translated as CASRNNRGRQETQYF.

The CDR3 protein is CASSDVISTNEKLFF. DNA for the CDR3: TGTGCCAGCAGCGACGTAATTTCAACTAATGAAAAACTGTTTTTT. The V and J genes are TRBV6-1 and TRBJ1-4, with D uncertain. Per the germline V gene, CDR1 is MNHNS and CDR2 is SASEGT. The ends were cut back, 6 bases at V and 0 bases at J, with 11 bases in the middle. The CDR3 runs 15 residues.

This clonotype was counted ten times or more. This chain links TRBV28 with TRBJ2-2, with 7 positions matching TRBD1. Germline CDR1 MDHEN, CDR2 SYDVKM. The CDR3 consists of 16 residues. V was clipped by 5 bases and J by 5 bases; unmatched bases: 11. The CDR3 sequence is CASSAQDRSWTGELFF. In DNA, the CDR3 is TGTGCCAGCAGTGCCCAGGACAGGTCGTGGACCGGGGAGCTGTTTTTT.

This clonotype has at least ten counts. The chain employs TRBV6-2 or TRBV6-3 and TRBJ1-5; D unresolved. CDR1 and CDR2 from the germline V gene are MNHEY and SVGEGT. V was pared by 5 bases and J by 4 bases, with 18 bases between. The CDR3 extends over 16 amino acids. CDR3 nucleotides: TGTGCCAGCAGTCTACTTCCCCTAGGAGGGAATCAGCCCCAGCATTTT. This sequence encodes CASSLLPLGGNQPQHF.

At least ten counts were recorded for this clonotype. The chain uses TRBV24-1 and TRBJ2-2, with 9 bases matching TRBD1. The ends lost 4 bases at V and 4 bases at J; junction bases unmatched: 6. The germline CDR1 and CDR2 sequences are KGHDR and SFDVKD. This CDR3 contains 16 residues. The CDR3, as DNA: TGTGCCACCAGTGACGCCGGGACAGGGACCACCGGGGAGCTGTTTTTT. Amino acids: CATSDAGTGTTGELFF.

The J gene is TRBJ2-1, the V gene TRBV5-1; TRBD1 aligns across 9 bases. CDR3 length: 14 amino acids. Trimming cost V 5 bases and J 9 bases; bases outside gene matches: 9. Germline V gene data show CDR1 as SGHRS and CDR2 as YFSETQ. CDR3 DNA sequence: TGCGCCAGCAGGTCGGGACAGGGTTTTAGTGAGCAGTTCTTC. Protein sequence: CASRSGQGFSEQFF.

There are many counts of this clonotype. This rearrangement joins TRBV5-5 to TRBJ2-1; D is unresolved. This CDR3 is 13 amino acids long. Trimming removed 0 bases from V and 7 bases from J, with 8 bases in between. The germline V gene encodes CDR1 SGHKS and CDR2 YYEKEE (reference sequence). This chain's CDR3 is CASSLELVNEQFF. The DNA for the CDR3 is TGTGCCAGCAGCTTGGAACTGGTTAATGAGCAGTTCTTC.

In this sample, this clonotype turned up many times. V is TRBV6-6 and J is TRBJ1-1; D may be TRBD1 (5 bases). This CDR3 is built from 12 residues. The V end lost 2 bases, the J end lost 7 bases, and 8 bases lay between the germline ends. Germline-derived CDR1 and CDR2 are MNHNY and SVGAGI (reference sequence). As DNA, the CDR3 is TGTGCCAGCAGTTACGGGGCAGATGAAGCTTTCTTT. It specifies CASSYGADEAFF.

The V call is TRBV15, the J call TRBJ2-1; no reliable D call. V dropped 9 bases and J dropped 0 bases, with 12 bases sitting between them. Germline V lookup: CDR1 LNHNV, CDR2 YYDKDF (reference sequence). This CDR3 is 14 amino acids long. The chain's CDR3 is CATIGGRSYNEQFF. The CDR3, as DNA: TGTGCCACGATTGGCGGACGCTCCTACAATGAGCAGTTCTTC.

This clonotype was picked up a small number of times. This chain uses TRBV7-6 with TRBJ2-6, with TRBD2 matching over 7 bases. Trimming removed 2 bases from V and 2 bases from J; junction bases left unmatched: 3. The CDR3 length is 16 residues. Germline CDR1 and CDR2: SGHVS and FNYEAQ. CDR3 protein: CASSLLGGTGANVLTF. DNA for the CDR3: TGTGCCAGCAGCTTATTGGGGGGGACTGGGGCCAACGTCCTGACTTTC.

This clonotype was detected only a few times. The V gene is TRBV5-1, the J gene TRBJ1-4; TRBD1 matches 7 bases. Germline V gene sequence: CDR1 SGHRS, CDR2 YFSETQ. Germline trimming cut 0 bases from V and 8 bases from J; bases unmatched to any gene: 7. There are 15 residues in the CDR3. CDR3 nucleotide sequence: TGCGCCAGCAGCTTGGCCCGGACAGGACGGGAAAAACTGTTTTTT. Translation: CASSLARTGREKLFF.

In this sample, this clonotype turned up a few times. This sequence joins TRBV19 and TRBJ2-1; possible D gene TRBD2, 6 bases. This CDR3 has 15 residues. The germline gives CDR1 LNHDA, CDR2 SQIVND (reference sequence). V gave up 7 bases and J gave up 0 bases, with 13 bases separating them. The CDR3 loop reads CASTETSSSYNEQFF. The CDR3 DNA is TGTGCCAGTACCGAGACTAGTTCCTCCTACAATGAGCAGTTCTTC.

The sample holds many counts of this clonotype. The rearrangement links TRBV29-1 to TRBJ1-1; 7 nucleotides align to TRBD1. This CDR3 has 18 amino acids. Trimming took 6 bases from V and 1 from J; bases not matched to a gene: 20. CDR1 SQVTM and CDR2 ANQGSEA come from the germline V gene. The CDR3: CSVLREGAQGRTNTEAFF. The CDR3 nucleotides read TGCAGCGTCCTGCGGGAGGGGGCGCAGGGTAGGACGAACACTGAAGCTTTCTTT.

J is TRBJ2-7 and V is TRBV7-9; TRBD2 agrees at 9 bases. Trimming at V came to 1 base and at J to 6 bases, leaving 7 bases not matched to a gene. Germline V lookup: CDR1 SEHNR, CDR2 FQNEAQ (reference sequence). The CDR3 runs 15 residues. For the CDR3, the DNA is TGTGCCAGCAGCTTAGTGGTTAGCGGGAGCCCCGAGCAGTACTTC. It is translated as CASSLVVSGSPEQYF.

V and J are TRBV18 and TRBJ2-3; D unclear. Germline V CDR1 and CDR2: KGHSH, LQKENI. The CDR3 runs to 17 residues. The V end lost 0 bases, the J end lost 4 bases, and 17 bases lay between the germline ends. CDR3 coding DNA: TGTGCCAGCTCACCACCGATGTCTGGGATGATTTCAGATACGCAGTATTTT. Amino acid sequence: CASSPPMSGMISDTQYF.

There are many counts of this clonotype. The chain joins TRBV3-1 to TRBJ1-1; 8 bases align to TRBD1. The V gene's germline CDR1 is LGHDT and CDR2 YNNKEL (reference sequence). There are 15 residues in the CDR3. The V gene end was trimmed by 1 base and the J gene end by 4 bases; junction bases not matched to a gene: 5. CDR3 residues: CASSQGTGGGTEAFF. CDR3 in DNA: TGTGCCAGCAGCCAAGGAACAGGGGGAGGCACTGAAGCTTTCTTT.

This clonotype turned up a few times. The chain recombines TRBV3-1 with TRBJ2-2; TRBD2 is a possible D gene (6 bases). Deletions cut 6 bases from V and 1 base from J, with 12 bases between. The CDR3 is made up of 15 amino acids. Germline V gives CDR1 LGHDT, CDR2 YNNKEL (reference sequence). CDR3 region: CASRNWDLNTGELFF. The DNA for the CDR3 is TGTGCCAGCAGGAACTGGGACTTGAACACCGGGGAGCTGTTTTTT.

This clonotype was recorded at least ten times. The CDR3 nucleotides are TGCGCCAGCAGCCCGTCGGCCAAGCAGGGGGCTCAAGCTTTCTTT. Its protein is CASSPSAKQGAQAFF. This chain joins TRBV5-1 and TRBJ1-1; 8 bases align to TRBD1. The CDR3 has 15 amino acids. Germline V gives CDR1 SGHRS, CDR2 YFSETQ. The junction had 14 bases not matched to a gene; V was cut back by 4 bases and J by 9 bases.

This clonotype was seen only a few times. The rearrangement links TRBV5-1 to TRBJ2-5, with D tentatively TRBD1 (5 bases). The CDR3 covers 15 residues. CDR1 SGHRS and CDR2 YFSETQ come from the germline V gene. V was clipped by 1 base and J by 0 bases, with 10 bases between them. The CDR3: CASSLFDRDQETQYF. The CDR3 DNA is TGCGCCAGCAGCTTGTTCGACAGAGACCAAGAGACCCAGTACTTC.

This clonotype was detected many times. The chain joins TRBV19 to TRBJ1-2; TRBD1 matches at 8 bases. This CDR3 is built from 15 residues. With 4 bases clipped from V and 3 bases from J, the junction kept 7 bases outside the gene matches. From germline, CDR1 is LNHDA and CDR2 SQIVND (reference sequence). The CDR3 DNA reads as TGTGCCAGTAGTACGGACAGGGCAAGTTACTATGGCTACACCTTC. This translates into CASSTDRASYYGYTF.